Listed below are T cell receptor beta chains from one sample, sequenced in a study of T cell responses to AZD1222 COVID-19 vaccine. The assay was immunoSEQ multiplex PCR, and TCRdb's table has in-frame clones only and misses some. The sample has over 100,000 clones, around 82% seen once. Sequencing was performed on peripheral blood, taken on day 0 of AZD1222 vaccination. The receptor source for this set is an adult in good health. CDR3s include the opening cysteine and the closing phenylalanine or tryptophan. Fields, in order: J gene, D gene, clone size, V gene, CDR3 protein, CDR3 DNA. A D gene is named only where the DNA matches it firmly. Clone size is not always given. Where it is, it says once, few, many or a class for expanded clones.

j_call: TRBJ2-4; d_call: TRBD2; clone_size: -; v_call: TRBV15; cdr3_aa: CATSRDLTSGFIQYF; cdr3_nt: TGTGCCACCAGCAGAGATTTGACTAGCGGGTTCATTCAGTACTTC
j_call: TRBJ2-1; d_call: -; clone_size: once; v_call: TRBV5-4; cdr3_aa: CASSRDPTSSYNEQFF; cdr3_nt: TGTGCCAGCAGCCGGGACCCCACGAGCTCCTACAATGAGCAGTTCTTC
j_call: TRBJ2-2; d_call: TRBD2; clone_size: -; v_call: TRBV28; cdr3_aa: CASSLGTSGTGELFF; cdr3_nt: TGTGCCAGCAGTTTGGGGACTAGCGGCACCGGGGAGCTGTTTTTT
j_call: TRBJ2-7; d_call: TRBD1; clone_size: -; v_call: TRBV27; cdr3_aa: CASSLESGGPYEQYF; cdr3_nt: TGTGCCAGCAGTTTAGAGTCAGGGGGCCCCTACGAGCAGTACTTC
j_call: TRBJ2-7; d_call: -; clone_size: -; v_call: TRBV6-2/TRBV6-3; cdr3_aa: CASSYRLDYEQYF; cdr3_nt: TGTGCCAGCAGTTATAGGTTAGACTACGAGCAGTACTTC
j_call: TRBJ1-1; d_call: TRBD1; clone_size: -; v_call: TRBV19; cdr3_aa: CASSHPGGWNTEAFF; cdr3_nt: TGTGCCAGTAGCCATCCAGGGGGCTGGAACACTGAAGCTTTCTTT
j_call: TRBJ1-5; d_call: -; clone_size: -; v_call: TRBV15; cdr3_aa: CATSRDRLGGQPQHF; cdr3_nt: TGTGCCACCAGCAGAGATCGCTTGGGGGGACAGCCCCAGCATTTT
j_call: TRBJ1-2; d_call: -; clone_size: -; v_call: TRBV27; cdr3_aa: CASSFDTYGYTF; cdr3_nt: TGTGCCAGCAGTTTTGACACCTATGGCTACACCTTC
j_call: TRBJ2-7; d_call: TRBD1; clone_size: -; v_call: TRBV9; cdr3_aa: CASSVGGTGIAYEQYF; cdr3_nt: TGTGCCAGCAGCGTAGGCGGGACAGGGATCGCCTACGAGCAGTACTTC
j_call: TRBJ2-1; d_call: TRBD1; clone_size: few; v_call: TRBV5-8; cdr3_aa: CASRQSPGQGAYEQFF; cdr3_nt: TGTGCCAGCAGGCAAAGCCCGGGACAGGGGGCCTATGAGCAGTTCTTC
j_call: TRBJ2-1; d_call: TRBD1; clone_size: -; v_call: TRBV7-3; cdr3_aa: CASSLTTGGNHNEQFF; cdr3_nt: TGTGCCAGCAGCTTAACGACAGGGGGGAACCACAATGAGCAGTTCTTC
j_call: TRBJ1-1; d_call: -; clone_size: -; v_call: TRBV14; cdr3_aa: CASSRAGRTEAFF; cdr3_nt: TGTGCCAGCAGCCGGGCAGGGAGAACTGAAGCTTTCTTT
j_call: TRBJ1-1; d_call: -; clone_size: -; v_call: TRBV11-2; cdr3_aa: CASSLGFRVEGEAFF; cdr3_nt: TGTGCCAGCAGCTTAGGTTTCAGGGTGGAGGGTGAAGCTTTCTTT
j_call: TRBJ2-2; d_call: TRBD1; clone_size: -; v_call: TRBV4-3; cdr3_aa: CASSQEKTGRSTGELFF; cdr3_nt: TGCGCCAGCAGCCAAGAAAAGACAGGGCGTAGCACCGGGGAGCTGTTTTTT
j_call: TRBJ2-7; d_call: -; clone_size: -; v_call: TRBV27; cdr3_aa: CASSLSGTGPYEQYF; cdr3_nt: TGTGCCAGCAGTTTATCCGGGACTGGGCCATACGAGCAGTACTTC
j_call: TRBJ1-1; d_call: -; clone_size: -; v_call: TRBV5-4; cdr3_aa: CASSLGGRAMNTEAFF; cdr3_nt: TGTGCCAGCAGCTTGGGGGGACGCGCTATGAACACTGAAGCTTTCTTT
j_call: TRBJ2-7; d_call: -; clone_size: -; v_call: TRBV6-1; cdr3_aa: CASSEWSEQYF; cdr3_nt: TGTGCCAGCAGTGAATGGTCCGAGCAGTACTTC
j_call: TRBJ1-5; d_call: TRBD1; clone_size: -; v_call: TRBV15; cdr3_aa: CATSRGGQDISNQPQHF; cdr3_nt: TGTGCCACCAGCAGGGGGGGACAGGATATAAGCAATCAGCCCCAGCATTTT
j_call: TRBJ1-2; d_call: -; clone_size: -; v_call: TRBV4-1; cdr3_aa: CASSQSRTENYGYTF; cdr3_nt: TGCGCCAGCAGCCAATCAAGGACAGAAAACTATGGCTACACCTTC
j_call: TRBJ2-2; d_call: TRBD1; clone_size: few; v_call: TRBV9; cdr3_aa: CASSVATGDTGELFF; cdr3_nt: TGTGCCAGCAGCGTAGCTACAGGGGATACCGGGGAGCTGTTTTTT
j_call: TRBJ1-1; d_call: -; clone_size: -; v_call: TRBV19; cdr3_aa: CASSIGQGRRETEAFF; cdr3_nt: TGTGCCAGTAGTATTGGCCAGGGCCGTAGGGAGACTGAAGCTTTCTTT
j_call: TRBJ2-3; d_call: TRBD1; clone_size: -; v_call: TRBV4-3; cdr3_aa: CASSQVWTGGDTQYF; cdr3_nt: TGCGCCAGCAGCCAAGTCTGGACAGGGGGAGATACGCAGTATTTT
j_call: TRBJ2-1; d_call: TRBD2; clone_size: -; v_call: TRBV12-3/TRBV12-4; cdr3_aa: CASSIDGRNEQFF; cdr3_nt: TGTGCCAGCAGTATTGACGGGAGGAATGAGCAGTTCTTC
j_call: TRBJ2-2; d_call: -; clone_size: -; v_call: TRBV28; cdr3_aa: CASKGNTGELFF; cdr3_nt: TGTGCCAGCAAAGGGAACACCGGGGAGCTGTTTTTT
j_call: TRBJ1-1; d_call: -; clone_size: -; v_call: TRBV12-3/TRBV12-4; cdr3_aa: CASSRRGNTEAFF; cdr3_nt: TGTGCCAGCAGCCGCAGGGGTAACACTGAAGCTTTCTTT
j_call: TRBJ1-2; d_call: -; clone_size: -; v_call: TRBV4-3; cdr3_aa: CASSQNRDLVYGYTF; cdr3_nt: TGCGCCAGCAGCCAGAACCGGGACCTAGTTTATGGCTACACCTTC
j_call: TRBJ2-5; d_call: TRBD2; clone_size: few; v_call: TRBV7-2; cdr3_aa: CASRFGGAGETQYF; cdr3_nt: TGTGCCAGCAGGTTCGGGGGGGCCGGGGAGACCCAGTACTTC
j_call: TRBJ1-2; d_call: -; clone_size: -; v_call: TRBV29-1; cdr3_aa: CSVDGWRGLGYGYTF; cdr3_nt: TGCAGCGTTGATGGGTGGCGGGGGCTCGGCTATGGCTACACCTTC
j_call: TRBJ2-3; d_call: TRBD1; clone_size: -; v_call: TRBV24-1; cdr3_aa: CATSDPGQGWATQYF; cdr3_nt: TGTGCCACCAGTGATCCGGGACAGGGTTGGGCTACGCAGTATTTT
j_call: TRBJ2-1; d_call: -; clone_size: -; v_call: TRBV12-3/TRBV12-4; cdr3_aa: CASSRYEQFF; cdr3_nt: TGTGCCAGCAGCCGGTATGAGCAGTTCTTC
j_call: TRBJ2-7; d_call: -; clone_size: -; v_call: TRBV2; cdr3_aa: CASRIQGGHEQYF; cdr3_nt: TGTGCCAGCAGGATACAGGGAGGACACGAGCAGTACTTC
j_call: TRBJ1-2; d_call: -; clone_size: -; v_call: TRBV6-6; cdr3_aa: CAGRGGFGYTF; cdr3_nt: TGTGCCGGGAGGGGGGGGTTTGGCTACACCTTC
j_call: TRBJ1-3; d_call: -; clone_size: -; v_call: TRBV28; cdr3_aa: CASTKYAAGNTIYF; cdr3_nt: TGTGCCAGCACCAAATACGCTGCTGGAAACACCATATATTTT
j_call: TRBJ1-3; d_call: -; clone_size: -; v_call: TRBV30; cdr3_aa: CAWSPDGAGNTIYF; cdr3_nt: TGTGCCTGGAGTCCCGACGGGGCTGGAAACACCATATATTTT
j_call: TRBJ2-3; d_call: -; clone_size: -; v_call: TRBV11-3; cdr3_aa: CASSLERVTDTQYF; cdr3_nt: TGTGCCAGCAGCTTAGAAAGGGTTACGGATACGCAGTATTTT
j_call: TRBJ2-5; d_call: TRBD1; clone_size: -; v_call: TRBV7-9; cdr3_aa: CASRAGDRRRGLQETQYF; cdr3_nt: TGTGCCAGCAGGGCTGGGGACAGGAGAAGAGGGCTCCAAGAGACCCAGTACTTC
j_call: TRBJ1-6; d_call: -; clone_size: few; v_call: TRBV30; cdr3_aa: CAWSVQGYSPLHF; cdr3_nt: TGTGCCTGGAGTGTACAGGGTTATTCACCCCTCCACTTT
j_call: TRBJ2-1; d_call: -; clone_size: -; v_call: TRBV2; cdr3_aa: CARPEDGYNEQFF; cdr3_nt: TGTGCCAGACCTGAGGACGGCTACAATGAGCAGTTCTTC
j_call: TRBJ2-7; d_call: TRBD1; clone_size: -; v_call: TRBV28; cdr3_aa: CASRNAGQGVDEQYF; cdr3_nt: TGTGCCAGCAGGAACGCGGGACAGGGGGTCGACGAGCAGTACTTC
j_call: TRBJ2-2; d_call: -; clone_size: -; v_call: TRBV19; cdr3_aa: CASSIDLTGELFF; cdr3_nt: TGTGCCAGTAGTATAGATCTAACCGGGGAGCTGTTTTTT
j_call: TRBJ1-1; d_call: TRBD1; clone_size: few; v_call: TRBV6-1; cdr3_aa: CASSDRTGGRAFF; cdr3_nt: TGTGCCAGCAGTGATCGGACAGGCGGGAGAGCTTTCTTT
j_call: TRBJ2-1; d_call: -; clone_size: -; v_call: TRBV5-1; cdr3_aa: CASSDGQSSYNEQFF; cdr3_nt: TGCGCCAGCTCAGACGGGCAGAGCTCCTACAATGAGCAGTTCTTC